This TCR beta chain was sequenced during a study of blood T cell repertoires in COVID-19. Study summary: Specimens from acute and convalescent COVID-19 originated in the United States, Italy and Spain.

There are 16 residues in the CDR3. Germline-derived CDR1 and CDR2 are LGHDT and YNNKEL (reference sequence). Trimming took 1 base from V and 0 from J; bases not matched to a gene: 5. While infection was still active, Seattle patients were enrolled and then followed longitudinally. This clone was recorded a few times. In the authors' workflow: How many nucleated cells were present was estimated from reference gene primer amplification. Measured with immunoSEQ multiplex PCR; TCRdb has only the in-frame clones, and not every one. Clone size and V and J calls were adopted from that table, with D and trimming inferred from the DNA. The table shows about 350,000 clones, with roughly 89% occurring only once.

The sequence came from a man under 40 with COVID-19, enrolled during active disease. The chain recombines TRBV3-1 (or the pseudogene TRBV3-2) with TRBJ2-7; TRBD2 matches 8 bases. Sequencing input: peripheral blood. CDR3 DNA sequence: TGTGCCAGCAGCCAAGGGTCCGGACTAGCCTCCTACGAGCAGTACTTC. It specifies CASSQGSGLASYEQYF.